This T cell receptor (beta chain) was identified in a study of post-analysis software for immune sequencing data. Unique molecular identifiers were carried by the TCR beta cDNA libraries. TCRdb ran MiXCR on the PCR reads and lists one entry per CDR3 protein. Among some 690,000 distinct CDR3 sequences listed, 25% to 30% were seen once. A remark on this clonotype: Its antigen is still unknown.

Overall study results and limits: The study found significantly lower normalized Chao1 diversity in multiple sclerosis patients than in controls. In patients, about 5 TRBV segments were more frequent than in controls, with TRBV5-6, TRBV5-1 and TRBV20-1 among them. Same-batch samples co-clustered strongly by F measure.

Trimming cost V 8 bases and J 2 bases; bases outside gene matches: 3. The CDR3 has 12 amino acids. This chain uses TRBV12-3 or TRBV12-4 with TRBJ2-7; 7 nucleotides match TRBD1. This TCR came from a girl between 10 and 17 years old with multiple sclerosis. The sample taken for sequencing was blood. This CDR3 reads CASGTDTYEQYF. CDR3 nucleotide sequence: TGTGCCAGCGGGACAGATACCTACGAGCAGTACTTC.